These T cell receptor beta chains were read from a single sample in a study of graft-versus-host responses after intestinal transplantation. No antigen is known for these receptors. The method was immunoSEQ multiplex PCR; TCRdb's version includes in-frame clones alone and lacks a portion of them. In the table there are tens of thousands of clones, over 70% of which are singletons. The sequenced sample was unstimulated CD4+ T cells sorted from spleen or lymph node cells, obtained before transplant. The receptors were gathered from a human donor who was the organ donor for an intestinal transplant. Both conserved end residues are part of each CDR3. Fields, in order: CDR3 protein, CDR3 DNA, clone size, V gene, D gene, J gene. A D gene is named only where the DNA matches it firmly. The size entry is marked missing in some rows and otherwise reads once, few, many or a size class.

CDR3aa: CASSLIDSTNYGYTF; CDR3nt: TGTGCCAGCAGTCTCATAGACAGCACTAACTATGGCTACACCTTC; abundance: NA; v_gene: TRBV6-5; d_gene: NA; j_gene: TRBJ1-2
CDR3aa: CASSQEIPGTANEKLFF; CDR3nt: TGTGCCAGCAGCCAAGAAATTCCCGGGACTGCTAATGAAAAACTGTTTTTT; abundance: NA; v_gene: TRBV14; d_gene: NA; j_gene: TRBJ1-4
CDR3aa: CASSSGSLAQYF; CDR3nt: TGTGCCAGCAGCTCAGGTAGTTTGGCCCAGTACTTC; abundance: NA; v_gene: TRBV7-9; d_gene: NA; j_gene: TRBJ2-5
CDR3aa: CASSLPGGINQPQHF; CDR3nt: TGTGCCAGCAGTTTACCAGGGGGGATAAATCAGCCCCAGCATTTT; abundance: NA; v_gene: TRBV28; d_gene: TRBD1; j_gene: TRBJ1-5
CDR3aa: CAISEADRPNTGELFF; CDR3nt: TGTGCCATCAGTGAGGCGGACAGGCCTAACACCGGGGAGCTGTTTTTT; abundance: NA; v_gene: TRBV10-3; d_gene: TRBD1; j_gene: TRBJ2-2
CDR3aa: CSVEGQGSHEQFF; CDR3nt: TGCAGCGTTGAGGGACAGGGAAGCCATGAGCAGTTCTTC; abundance: NA; v_gene: TRBV29-1; d_gene: TRBD1; j_gene: TRBJ2-1
CDR3aa: CASEWQGDTGELFF; CDR3nt: TGTGCCTCGGAATGGCAAGGGGACACCGGGGAGCTGTTTTTT; abundance: NA; v_gene: TRBV30; d_gene: NA; j_gene: TRBJ2-2
CDR3aa: CASSLDRQFNQPQHF; CDR3nt: TGTGCCAGCAGCTTAGACCGACAGTTCAATCAGCCCCAGCATTTT; abundance: NA; v_gene: TRBV7-9; d_gene: NA; j_gene: TRBJ1-5
CDR3aa: CASSLQGAGVRTGELFF; CDR3nt: TGCGCCAGCAGCCTGCAAGGTGCGGGGGTACGCACCGGGGAGCTGTTTTTT; abundance: NA; v_gene: TRBV4-1; d_gene: TRBD2; j_gene: TRBJ2-2
CDR3aa: CASSAPGSTEAFF; CDR3nt: TGTGCCAGCAGCGCCCCCGGGAGCACTGAAGCTTTCTTT; abundance: NA; v_gene: TRBV5-4; d_gene: NA; j_gene: TRBJ1-1
CDR3aa: CASSQEGQDAYGYTF; CDR3nt: TGCGCCAGCAGCCAAGAGGGCCAGGATGCCTATGGCTACACCTTC; abundance: NA; v_gene: TRBV4-1; d_gene: NA; j_gene: TRBJ1-2
CDR3aa: CASQGDRGGPVYF; CDR3nt: TGTGCCAGCCAGGGAGATCGGGGGGGGCCCGTCTACTTC; abundance: NA; v_gene: TRBV19; d_gene: TRBD2; j_gene: TRBJ2-5
CDR3aa: CASSQDFGRMNEKLFF; CDR3nt: TGCGCCAGCAGCCAAGATTTTGGCAGGATGAATGAAAAACTGTTTTTT; abundance: NA; v_gene: TRBV4-1; d_gene: NA; j_gene: TRBJ1-4
CDR3aa: CASSLIPPRGQETQYF; CDR3nt: TGTGCCAGCAGCTTAATACCCCCTAGGGGCCAAGAGACCCAGTACTTC; abundance: NA; v_gene: TRBV7-9; d_gene: NA; j_gene: TRBJ2-5
CDR3aa: CASGDRGNQPQHF; CDR3nt: TGTGCCAGCGGGGACAGGGGCAATCAGCCCCAGCATTTT; abundance: NA; v_gene: TRBV2; d_gene: TRBD1; j_gene: TRBJ1-5
CDR3aa: CASSGSGMNAGGYTF; CDR3nt: TGCGCCAGCAGCGGGTCCGGGATGAACGCGGGGGGCTACACCTTC; abundance: NA; v_gene: TRBV5-1; d_gene: NA; j_gene: TRBJ1-2
CDR3aa: CASSPGLGTIYGYTF; CDR3nt: TGTGCCAGCTCACCAGGTCTAGGGACAATCTATGGCTACACCTTC; abundance: NA; v_gene: TRBV18; d_gene: NA; j_gene: TRBJ1-2
CDR3aa: CASTSQTARSYTF; CDR3nt: TGTGCCAGCACCTCTCAGACAGCTAGGAGCTACACCTTC; abundance: NA; v_gene: TRBV28; d_gene: NA; j_gene: TRBJ1-2
CDR3aa: CASTLGEGQFNYGYTF; CDR3nt: TGTGCCAGCACCCTGGGAGAGGGCCAGTTTAACTATGGCTACACCTTC; abundance: NA; v_gene: TRBV5-4; d_gene: NA; j_gene: TRBJ1-2
CDR3aa: CASSLRGTNYGYTF; CDR3nt: TGTGCCAGCAGCTTGAGGGGGACTAACTATGGCTACACCTTC; abundance: NA; v_gene: TRBV5-4; d_gene: NA; j_gene: TRBJ1-2
CDR3aa: CASSRGALDYGYTF; CDR3nt: TGCGCCAGCAGCCGTGGGGCGTTGGACTATGGCTACACCTTC; abundance: NA; v_gene: TRBV4-1; d_gene: NA; j_gene: TRBJ1-2
CDR3aa: CASSFAGLAGTGELFF; CDR3nt: TGCGCCAGCAGCTTCGCGGGACTAGCCGGGACCGGGGAGCTGTTTTTT; abundance: NA; v_gene: TRBV5-1; d_gene: TRBD2; j_gene: TRBJ2-2
CDR3aa: CASSLGANSNQPQHF; CDR3nt: TGCGCCAGCAGCTTGGGGGCGAATAGCAATCAGCCCCAGCATTTT; abundance: NA; v_gene: TRBV5-1; d_gene: NA; j_gene: TRBJ1-5
CDR3aa: CASSEYGGGGTGELFF; CDR3nt: TGTGCCAGCAGTGAATATGGCGGGGGCGGAACCGGGGAGCTGTTTTTT; abundance: NA; v_gene: TRBV25-1; d_gene: NA; j_gene: TRBJ2-2
CDR3aa: CASLQGAYNEQFF; CDR3nt: TGTGCCAGCCTACAGGGGGCCTACAATGAGCAGTTCTTC; abundance: few; v_gene: TRBV2; d_gene: TRBD1; j_gene: TRBJ2-1
CDR3aa: CAWSRGGAVYSGANVLTF; CDR3nt: TGTGCCTGGTCCCGGGGGGGGGCAGTTTACTCTGGGGCCAACGTCCTGACTTTC; abundance: NA; v_gene: TRBV30; d_gene: TRBD2; j_gene: TRBJ2-6
CDR3aa: CASSLAGLAGVETQYF; CDR3nt: TGTGCCAGCAGTTTAGCGGGACTAGCGGGGGTGGAGACCCAGTACTTC; abundance: once; v_gene: TRBV6-6; d_gene: TRBD2; j_gene: TRBJ2-5
CDR3aa: CSETSGNQETQYF; CDR3nt: TGCAGCGAGACTTCCGGGAACCAAGAGACCCAGTACTTC; abundance: once; v_gene: TRBV29-1; d_gene: NA; j_gene: TRBJ2-5
CDR3aa: CASSFTLHPGSNQPQHF; CDR3nt: TGTGCCAGCAGCTTTACCCTACATCCAGGGAGCAATCAGCCCCAGCATTTT; abundance: few; v_gene: TRBV7-2; d_gene: NA; j_gene: TRBJ1-5
CDR3aa: CASTHRGGADTQYF; CDR3nt: TGTGCCAGTACCCACAGGGGTGGGGCAGATACGCAGTATTTT; abundance: once; v_gene: TRBV19; d_gene: TRBD1; j_gene: TRBJ2-3
CDR3aa: CASSLRDSQVDTQYF; CDR3nt: TGTGCCAGCAGCCTCCGGGACTCCCAGGTGGATACGCAGTATTTT; abundance: NA; v_gene: TRBV6-5; d_gene: NA; j_gene: TRBJ2-3
CDR3aa: CASSFREPTLQETQYF; CDR3nt: TGTGCCAGCAGCTTTCGGGAGCCCACACTTCAAGAGACCCAGTACTTC; abundance: few; v_gene: TRBV7-8; d_gene: NA; j_gene: TRBJ2-5
CDR3aa: CASSLEGQQFPEAFF; CDR3nt: TGTGCCAGCAGTTTAGAGGGACAGCAATTCCCTGAAGCTTTCTTT; abundance: once; v_gene: TRBV6-6; d_gene: TRBD1; j_gene: TRBJ1-1
CDR3aa: CASSQEIGQYNEQFF; CDR3nt: TGCGCCAGCAGCCAGGAAATTGGACAGTACAACGAGCAGTTCTTC; abundance: NA; v_gene: TRBV5-1; d_gene: NA; j_gene: TRBJ2-1
CDR3aa: CASSSGGNTDTQYF; CDR3nt: TGCGCCAGCAGTTCGGGGGGGAACACAGATACGCAGTATTTT; abundance: NA; v_gene: TRBV5-1; d_gene: TRBD2; j_gene: TRBJ2-3
CDR3aa: CASSLVGGMNTEAFF; CDR3nt: TGTGCCAGCAGCTTGGTCGGGGGAATGAACACTGAAGCTTTCTTT; abundance: few; v_gene: TRBV5-4; d_gene: NA; j_gene: TRBJ1-1